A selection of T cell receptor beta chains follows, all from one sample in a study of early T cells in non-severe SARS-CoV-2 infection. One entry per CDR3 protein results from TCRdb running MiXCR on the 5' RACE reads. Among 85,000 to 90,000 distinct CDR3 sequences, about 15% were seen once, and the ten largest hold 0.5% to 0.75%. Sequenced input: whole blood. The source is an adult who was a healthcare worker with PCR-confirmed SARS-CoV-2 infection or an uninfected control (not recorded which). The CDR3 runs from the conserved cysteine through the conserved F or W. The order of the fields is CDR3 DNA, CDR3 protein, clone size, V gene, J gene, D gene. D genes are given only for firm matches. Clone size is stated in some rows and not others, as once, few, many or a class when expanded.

CDR3 DNA: TGTGCCAGTACCACGATTTACTGGGGGAACACCGGGGAGCTGTTTTTT; CDR3 protein: CASTTIYWGNTGELFF; clone size: few; V gene: TRBV19; J gene: TRBJ2-2; D gene: NA
CDR3 DNA: TGTGCCAGCAGCCCAGGGCGAGCTAATGAAAAACTGTTTTTT; CDR3 protein: CASSPGRANEKLFF; clone size: NA; V gene: TRBV7-8; J gene: TRBJ1-4; D gene: NA
CDR3 DNA: TGCAGCGTTGTCACGGGGGAAAAACTGTTTTTT; CDR3 protein: CSVVTGEKLFF; clone size: NA; V gene: TRBV29-1; J gene: TRBJ1-4; D gene: NA
CDR3 DNA: TGTGCCAGTAGTGTTTTTCAGGGCACAGATACGCAGTATTTT; CDR3 protein: CASSVFQGTDTQYF; clone size: NA; V gene: TRBV19; J gene: TRBJ2-3; D gene: NA
CDR3 DNA: TGTGCCAGCCAGCCGGACAGGGCTGGAAACACCATATATTTT; CDR3 protein: CASQPDRAGNTIYF; clone size: many; V gene: TRBV2; J gene: TRBJ1-3; D gene: TRBD1
CDR3 DNA: TGTGCCACCAGCAGAGTCACGGGGGGCGAAGAGACCCAGTACTTC; CDR3 protein: CATSRVTGGEETQYF; clone size: NA; V gene: TRBV15; J gene: TRBJ2-5; D gene: NA
CDR3 DNA: TGTGCCAGCAACAACCCTTCCACAGATACGCAGTATTTT; CDR3 protein: CASNNPSTDTQYF; clone size: few; V gene: TRBV6-1; J gene: TRBJ2-3; D gene: NA
CDR3 DNA: TGCGCCAGCAGCTTGGTCGGCAGCTACCTGTTCGGGGCCAACGTCCTGACTTTC; CDR3 protein: CASSLVGSYLFGANVLTF; clone size: few; V gene: TRBV5-1; J gene: TRBJ2-6; D gene: NA
CDR3 DNA: TGCAGTGTGCGTGGGGGTACGCAGTATTTT; CDR3 protein: CSVRGGTQYF; clone size: NA; V gene: TRBV20-1; J gene: TRBJ2-3; D gene: NA
CDR3 DNA: TGTGCCACCGGGGGACAGGGGGCCTACAATGAGCAGTTCTTC; CDR3 protein: CATGGQGAYNEQFF; clone size: few; V gene: TRBV24-1; J gene: TRBJ2-1; D gene: TRBD1
CDR3 DNA: TGTGCCAGCAGTTTATTCGGACGGACCAATTCACCCCTCCACTTT; CDR3 protein: CASSLFGRTNSPLHF; clone size: few; V gene: TRBV27; J gene: TRBJ1-6; D gene: NA
CDR3 DNA: TGTGCCAGCAGCTTCAAAACAGGGTCTAACTATGGCTACACCTTC; CDR3 protein: CASSFKTGSNYGYTF; clone size: NA; V gene: TRBV7-9; J gene: TRBJ1-2; D gene: NA
CDR3 DNA: TGTGCCAGCAGGTTCACAGATACGCAGTATTTT; CDR3 protein: CASRFTDTQYF; clone size: NA; V gene: TRBV5-6; J gene: TRBJ2-3; D gene: NA
CDR3 DNA: TGTGCCAGCAGCCAAGTTGGTAATGAAAAACTGTTTTTT; CDR3 protein: CASSQVGNEKLFF; clone size: few; V gene: TRBV3-1; J gene: TRBJ1-4; D gene: NA
CDR3 DNA: TGTGCCAGCAGCGACCCCGGGACAGGGGTCACAGATACGCAGTATTTT; CDR3 protein: CASSDPGTGVTDTQYF; clone size: few; V gene: TRBV12-3/TRBV12-4; J gene: TRBJ2-3; D gene: TRBD1
CDR3 DNA: TGTGCCAGCGACAGAAACACTGAAGCTTTCTTT; CDR3 protein: CASDRNTEAFF; clone size: many; V gene: TRBV6-1; J gene: TRBJ1-1; D gene: NA
CDR3 DNA: TGTGCCAGCAGGGACCTTGACAGGGCGTGGGGGCATGAGCAGTTCTTC; CDR3 protein: CASRDLDRAWGHEQFF; clone size: NA; V gene: TRBV2; J gene: TRBJ2-1; D gene: TRBD1
CDR3 DNA: TGCGCCAGCCAAGGTTTTGGAGGCCTTTCCAGGGAGACCCAGTACTTC; CDR3 protein: CASQGFGGLSRETQYF; clone size: NA; V gene: TRBV5-1; J gene: TRBJ2-5; D gene: NA
CDR3 DNA: TGTGCCAGCAGCCAAAACACCGGGACAGCGAATTCCATGAACACTGAAGCTTTCTTT; CDR3 protein: CASSQNTGTANSMNTEAFF; clone size: NA; V gene: TRBV3-1; J gene: TRBJ1-1; D gene: TRBD1
CDR3 DNA: TGCAGTGCTACGCTTAGCGGGGGCACAGATACGCAGTATTTT; CDR3 protein: CSATLSGGTDTQYF; clone size: few; V gene: TRBV20-1; J gene: TRBJ2-3; D gene: TRBD2
CDR3 DNA: TGCGCCAGTGAGCGGGGGTCCTCCCAAGAGACCCAGTACTTC; CDR3 protein: CASERGSSQETQYF; clone size: few; V gene: TRBV5-1; J gene: TRBJ2-5; D gene: TRBD2
CDR3 DNA: TGTGCCAGCAGCGACCGGGGCACAGATACGCAGTATTTT; CDR3 protein: CASSDRGTDTQYF; clone size: many; V gene: TRBV5-4; J gene: TRBJ2-3; D gene: NA
CDR3 DNA: TGTGCCAGCAGCTTAGCCCGCAGGGGGCTAATCTCTAACTATGGCTACACCTTC; CDR3 protein: CASSLARRGLISNYGYTF; clone size: few; V gene: TRBV7-9; J gene: TRBJ1-2; D gene: TRBD1
CDR3 DNA: TGCGCCAGCAGTTCGGGAGCGAACACCGGGGAGCTGTTTTTT; CDR3 protein: CASSSGANTGELFF; clone size: few; V gene: TRBV5-1; J gene: TRBJ2-2; D gene: NA
CDR3 DNA: TGTGCCAGCAGCTTGGCCAGGGGGATATCTGGCTACACCTTC; CDR3 protein: CASSLARGISGYTF; clone size: few; V gene: TRBV5-5; J gene: TRBJ1-2; D gene: TRBD1
CDR3 DNA: TGTGCCAGCAGCTTAGTTACGGAGACCCAGTACTTC; CDR3 protein: CASSLVTETQYF; clone size: few; V gene: TRBV7-2; J gene: TRBJ2-5; D gene: NA